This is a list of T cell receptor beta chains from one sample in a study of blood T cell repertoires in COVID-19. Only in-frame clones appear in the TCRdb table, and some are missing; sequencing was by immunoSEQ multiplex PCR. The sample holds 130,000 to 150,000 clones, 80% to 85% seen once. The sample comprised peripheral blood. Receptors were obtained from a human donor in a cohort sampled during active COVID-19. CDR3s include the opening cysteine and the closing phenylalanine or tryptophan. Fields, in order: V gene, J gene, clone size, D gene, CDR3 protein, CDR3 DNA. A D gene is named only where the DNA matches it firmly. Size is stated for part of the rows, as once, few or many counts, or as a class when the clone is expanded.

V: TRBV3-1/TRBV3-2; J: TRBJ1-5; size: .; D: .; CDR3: CASSPTGRQPQHF; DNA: TGTGCCAGCAGCCCCACGGGGAGACAGCCCCAGCATTTT
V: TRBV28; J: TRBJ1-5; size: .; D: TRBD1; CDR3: CASSSGTGRNQPQHF; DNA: TGTGCCAGCAGTTCCGGGACAGGGAGGAATCAGCCCCAGCATTTT
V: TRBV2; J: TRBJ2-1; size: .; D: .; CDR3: CASIGLEQFF; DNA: TGTGCCAGCATTGGACTTGAGCAGTTCTTC
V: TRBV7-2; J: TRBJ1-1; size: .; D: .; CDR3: CASSPHFAGFTEAFF; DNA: TGTGCCAGCAGCCCCCACTTTGCGGGGTTCACTGAAGCTTTCTTT
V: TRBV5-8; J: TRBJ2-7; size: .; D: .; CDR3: CASSWGGGGEQYF; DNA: TGTGCCAGCAGTTGGGGGGGCGGCGGGGAGCAGTACTTC
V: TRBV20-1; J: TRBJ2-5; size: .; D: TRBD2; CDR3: CSASDEGTSGGARETQYF; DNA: TGCAGTGCTAGTGATGAAGGGACTAGCGGGGGGGCCAGGGAGACCCAGTACTTC
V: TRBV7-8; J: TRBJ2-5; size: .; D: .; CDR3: CASSPDRTQYF; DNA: TGTGCCAGCAGCCCAGACAGGACCCAGTACTTC
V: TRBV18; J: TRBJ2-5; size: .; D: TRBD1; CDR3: CASSPQTGSETQYF; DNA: TGTGCCAGCTCACCGCAGACAGGGAGCGAGACCCAGTACTTC
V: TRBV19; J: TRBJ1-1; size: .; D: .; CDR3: CASRGQIEAFF; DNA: TGTGCCAGTAGAGGACAGATTGAAGCTTTCTTT
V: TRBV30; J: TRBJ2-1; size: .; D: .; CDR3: CAWSAPGEQFF; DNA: TGTGCCTGGAGTGCTCCGGGTGAGCAGTTCTTC
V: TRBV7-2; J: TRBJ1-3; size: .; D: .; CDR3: CASSPGPGGENTIYF; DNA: TGTGCCAGCAGCCCCGGGCCGGGGGGGGAAAACACCATATATTTT
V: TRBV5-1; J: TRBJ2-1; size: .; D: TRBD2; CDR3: CASSSEAGSSYNEQFF; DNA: TGCGCCAGCAGCTCTGAAGCGGGGAGCTCCTACAATGAGCAGTTCTTC
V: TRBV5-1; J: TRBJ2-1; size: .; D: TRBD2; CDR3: CASSGGLARANEQFF; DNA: TGCGCCAGCAGCGGGGGACTAGCCAGGGCCAATGAGCAGTTCTTC
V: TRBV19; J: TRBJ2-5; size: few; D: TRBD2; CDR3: CASGGTSGVGTQYF; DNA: TGTGCCAGTGGGGGGACTAGCGGGGTAGGGACCCAGTACTTC
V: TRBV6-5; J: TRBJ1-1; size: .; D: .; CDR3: CASIRSRQNTEAFF; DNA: TGTGCCAGCATTCGAAGCCGACAGAACACTGAAGCTTTCTTT
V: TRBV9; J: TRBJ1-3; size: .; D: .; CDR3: CASSGAYSTIYF; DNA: TGTGCCAGCAGCGGGGCTTACTCCACCATATATTTT
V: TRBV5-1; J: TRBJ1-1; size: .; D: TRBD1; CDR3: CASSLYLTGGTEAFF; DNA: TGCGCCAGCAGCCTTTATCTTACAGGGGGCACTGAAGCTTTCTTT
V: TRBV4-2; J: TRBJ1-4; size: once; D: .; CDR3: CASRTTGGEKLFF; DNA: TGTGCCAGCCGAACAACGGGGGGAGAAAAACTGTTTTTT
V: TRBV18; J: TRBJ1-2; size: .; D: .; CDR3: CASSPKRPGQNYGYTF; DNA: TGTGCCAGCTCCCCAAAACGACCGGGACAAAACTATGGCTACACCTTC
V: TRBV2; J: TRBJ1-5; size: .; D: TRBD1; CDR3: CASSGTGGRQPQHF; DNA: TGTGCCAGCAGTGGGACAGGGGGCAGACAGCCCCAGCATTTT
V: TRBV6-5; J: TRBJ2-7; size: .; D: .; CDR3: CASSQWGGPAYEQYF; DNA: TGTGCCAGCAGCCAGTGGGGGGGGCCCGCCTACGAGCAGTACTTC
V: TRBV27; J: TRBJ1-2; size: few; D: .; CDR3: CASSLSAVNYGYTF; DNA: TGTGCCAGCAGTTTATCGGCGGTTAACTATGGCTACACCTTC
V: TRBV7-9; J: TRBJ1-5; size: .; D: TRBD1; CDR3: CASSSGTGKVNQPQHF; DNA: TGTGCCAGCAGCTCAGGGACAGGGAAGGTGAATCAGCCCCAGCATTTT
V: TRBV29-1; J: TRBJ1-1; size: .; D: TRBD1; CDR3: CSVVVATGLAFF; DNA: TGCAGCGTCGTTGTCGCGACAGGGTTAGCTTTCTTT
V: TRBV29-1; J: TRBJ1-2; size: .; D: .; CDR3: CSVRSPSRGYTF; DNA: TGCAGCGTTCGCAGTCCCTCAAGAGGCTACACCTTC
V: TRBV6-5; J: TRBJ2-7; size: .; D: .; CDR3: CASSYSGQSSYEQYF; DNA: TGTGCCAGCAGTTACTCCGGACAGAGCTCCTACGAGCAGTACTTC
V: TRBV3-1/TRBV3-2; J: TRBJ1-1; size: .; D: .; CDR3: CASSQDKPGGDGDTEAFF; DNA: TGTGCCAGCAGCCAAGACAAGCCGGGGGGGGACGGGGACACTGAAGCTTTCTTT
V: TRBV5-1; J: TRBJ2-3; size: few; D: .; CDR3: CASSLGSTVGTDTQYF; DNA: TGCGCCAGCAGCTTGGGTTCGACAGTAGGCACAGATACGCAGTATTTT
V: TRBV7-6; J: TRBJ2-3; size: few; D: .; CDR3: CASSSGLRFTDTQYF; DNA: TGTGCCAGCAGCTCGGGACTCCGATTCACAGATACGCAGTATTTT
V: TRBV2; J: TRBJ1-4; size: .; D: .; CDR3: CASMAGLGTNEKLFF; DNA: TGTGCCAGCATGGCTGGGCTTGGGACTAATGAAAAACTGTTTTTT
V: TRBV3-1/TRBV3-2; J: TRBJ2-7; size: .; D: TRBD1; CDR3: CASSQGTRTGYPSYEQYF; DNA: TGTGCCAGCAGCCAAGGCACTAGGACAGGGTACCCCTCCTACGAGCAGTACTTC
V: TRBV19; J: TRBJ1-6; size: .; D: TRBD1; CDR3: CASTPDRVGGSPLHF; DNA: TGTGCCAGTACCCCGGACAGGGTAGGCGGTTCACCCCTCCACTTT
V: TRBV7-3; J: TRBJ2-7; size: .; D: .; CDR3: CASSKRPGGSYEQYF; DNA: TGTGCCAGCAGCAAGCGGCCAGGGGGGTCCTACGAGCAGTACTTC
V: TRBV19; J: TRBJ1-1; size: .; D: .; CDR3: CASSISHSGTEAFF; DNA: TGTGCCAGTAGTATTTCCCACTCGGGCACTGAAGCTTTCTTT
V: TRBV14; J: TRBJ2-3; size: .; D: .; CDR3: CASSQLQGYTDTQYF; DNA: TGTGCCAGCAGCCAATTACAGGGCTACACAGATACGCAGTATTTT
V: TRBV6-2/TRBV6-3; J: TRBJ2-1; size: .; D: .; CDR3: CASSLELANEQFF; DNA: TGTGCCAGCAGTTTAGAGCTAGCGAATGAGCAGTTCTTC
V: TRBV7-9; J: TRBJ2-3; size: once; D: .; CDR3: CASSSPGLATDTQYF; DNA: TGTGCCAGCAGCTCCCCGGGTCTGGCCACAGATACGCAGTATTTT
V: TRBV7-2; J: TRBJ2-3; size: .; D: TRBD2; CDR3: CASSLNQRGGTDTQYF; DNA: TGTGCCAGCAGCTTAAACCAGCGGGGGGGCACAGATACGCAGTATTTT
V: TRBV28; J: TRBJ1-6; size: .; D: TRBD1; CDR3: CASSLGMGQINSPLHF; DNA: TGTGCCAGCAGTTTAGGCATGGGACAGATTAATTCACCCCTCCACTTT
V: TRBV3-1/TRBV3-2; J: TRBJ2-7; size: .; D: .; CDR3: CASSQGHAAYEQYF; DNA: TGTGCCAGCAGCCAAGGGCACGCGGCCTACGAGCAGTACTTC
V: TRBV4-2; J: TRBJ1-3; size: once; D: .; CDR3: CASSQEGHSGNTIYF; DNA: TGTGCCAGCAGCCAAGAGGGACACTCTGGAAACACCATATATTTT
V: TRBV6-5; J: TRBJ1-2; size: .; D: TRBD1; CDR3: CASRPGQNYGYTF; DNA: TGTGCCAGCAGACCGGGACAGAACTATGGCTACACCTTC
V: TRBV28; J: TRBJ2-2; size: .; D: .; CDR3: CASSLWTQGTNTGELFF; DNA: TGTGCCAGCAGTTTGTGGACGCAGGGGACGAACACCGGGGAGCTGTTTTTT
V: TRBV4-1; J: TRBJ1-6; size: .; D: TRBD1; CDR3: CASSPGQGVTPLHF; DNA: TGCGCCAGCAGCCCCGGACAGGGCGTCACACCCCTCCACTTT
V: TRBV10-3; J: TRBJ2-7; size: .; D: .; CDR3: CAISDQVHANYEQYF; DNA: TGTGCCATCAGTGACCAGGTCCACGCAAACTACGAGCAGTACTTC
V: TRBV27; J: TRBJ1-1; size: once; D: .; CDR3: CASSLYEETEAFF; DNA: TGTGCCAGCAGTTTATATGAGGAAACTGAAGCTTTCTTT
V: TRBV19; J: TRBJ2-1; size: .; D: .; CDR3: CASSLTDYNEQFF; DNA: TGTGCCAGTAGTCTGACAGATTACAATGAGCAGTTCTTC
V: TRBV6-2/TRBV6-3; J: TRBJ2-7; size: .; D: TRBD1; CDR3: CASSPWTGGFYEQYF; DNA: TGTGCCAGCAGTCCGTGGACAGGAGGATTCTACGAGCAGTACTTC
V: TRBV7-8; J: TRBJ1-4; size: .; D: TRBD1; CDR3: CASSRGQAATNEKLFF; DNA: TGTGCCAGCAGCCGAGGACAGGCGGCAACTAATGAAAAACTGTTTTTT
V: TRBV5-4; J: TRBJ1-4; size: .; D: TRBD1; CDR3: CASSPDRGREKLFF; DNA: TGTGCCAGCAGCCCCGACAGGGGGCGGGAAAAACTGTTTTTT
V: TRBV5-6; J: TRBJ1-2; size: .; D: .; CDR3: CASSPERAAYGYTF; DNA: TGTGCCAGCAGCCCTGAGAGGGCAGCCTATGGCTACACCTTC
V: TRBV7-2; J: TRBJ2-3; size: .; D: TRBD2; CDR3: CASSFKSGGSDTQYF; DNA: TGTGCCAGCAGCTTCAAGAGCGGGGGGTCAGATACGCAGTATTTT
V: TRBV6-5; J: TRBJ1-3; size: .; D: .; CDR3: CASSYSWEGSGNTIYF; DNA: TGTGCCAGCAGTTACTCTTGGGAGGGCTCTGGAAACACCATATATTTT
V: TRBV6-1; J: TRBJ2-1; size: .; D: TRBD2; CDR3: CASSEERGGRDEQFF; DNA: TGTGCCAGCAGTGAAGAGCGGGGGGGCCGGGATGAGCAGTTCTTC